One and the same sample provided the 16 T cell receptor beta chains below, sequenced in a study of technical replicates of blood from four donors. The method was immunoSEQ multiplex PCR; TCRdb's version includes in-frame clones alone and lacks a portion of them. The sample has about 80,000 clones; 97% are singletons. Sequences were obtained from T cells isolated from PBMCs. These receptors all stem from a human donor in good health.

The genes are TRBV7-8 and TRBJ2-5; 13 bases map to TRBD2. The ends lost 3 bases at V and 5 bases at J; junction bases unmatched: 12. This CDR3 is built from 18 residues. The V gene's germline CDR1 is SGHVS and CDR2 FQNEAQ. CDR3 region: CASSLGRTSGGEGETQYF. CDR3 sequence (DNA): TGTGCCAGCAGCTTGGGGAGGACTAGCGGGGGCGAGGGGGAGACCCAGTACTTC.

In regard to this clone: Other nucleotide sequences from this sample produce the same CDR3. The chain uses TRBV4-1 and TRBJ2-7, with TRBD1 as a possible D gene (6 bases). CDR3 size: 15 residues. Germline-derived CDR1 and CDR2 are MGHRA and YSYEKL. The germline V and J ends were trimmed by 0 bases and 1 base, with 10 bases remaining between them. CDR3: CASSQEGGSSYEQYF. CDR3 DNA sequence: TGCGCCAGCAGCCAAGAAGGGGGTAGTTCCTACGAGCAGTACTTC.

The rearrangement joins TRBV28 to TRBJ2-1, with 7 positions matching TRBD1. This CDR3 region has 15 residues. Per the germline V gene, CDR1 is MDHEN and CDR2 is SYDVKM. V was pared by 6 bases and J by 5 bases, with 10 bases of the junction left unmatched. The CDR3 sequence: CASSPRGGENNEQFF. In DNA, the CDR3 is TGTGCCAGCAGCCCCCGAGGGGGCGAAAACAATGAGCAGTTCTTC.

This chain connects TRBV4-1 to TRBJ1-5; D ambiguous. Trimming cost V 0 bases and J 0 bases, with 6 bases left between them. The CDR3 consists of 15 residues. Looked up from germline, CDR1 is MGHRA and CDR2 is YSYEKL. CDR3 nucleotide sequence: TGCGCCAGCAGCCAAGAGAGGGTTAGCAATCAGCCCCAGCATTTT. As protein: CASSQERVSNQPQHF.

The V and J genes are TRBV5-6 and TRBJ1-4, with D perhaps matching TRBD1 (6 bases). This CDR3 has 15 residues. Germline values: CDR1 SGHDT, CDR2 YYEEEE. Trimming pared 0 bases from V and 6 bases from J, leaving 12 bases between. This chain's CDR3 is CASSLGAGAHEKLFF. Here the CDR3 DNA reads TGTGCCAGCAGCTTGGGGGCAGGGGCTCATGAAAAACTGTTTTTT. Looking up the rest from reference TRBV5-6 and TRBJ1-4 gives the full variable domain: DAGVTQSPTHLIKTRGQQVTLRCSPKSGHDTVSWYQQALGQGPQFIFQYYEEEERQRGNFPDRFSGHQFPNYSSELNVNALLLGDSALYLCASSLGAGAHEKLFFGSGTQLSVL.

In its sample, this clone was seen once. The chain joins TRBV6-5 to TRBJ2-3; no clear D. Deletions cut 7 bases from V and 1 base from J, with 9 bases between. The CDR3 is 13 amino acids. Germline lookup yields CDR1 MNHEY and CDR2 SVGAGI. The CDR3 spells CASTPPGTDTQYF. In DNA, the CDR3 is TGTGCCAGCACCCCCCCGGGCACAGATACGCAGTATTTT.

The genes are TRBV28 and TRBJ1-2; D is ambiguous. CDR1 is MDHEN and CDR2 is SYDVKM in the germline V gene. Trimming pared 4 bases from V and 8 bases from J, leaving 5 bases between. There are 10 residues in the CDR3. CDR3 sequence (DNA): TGTGCCAGCAGTTCGCGGGGCTACACCTTC. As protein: CASSSRGYTF.

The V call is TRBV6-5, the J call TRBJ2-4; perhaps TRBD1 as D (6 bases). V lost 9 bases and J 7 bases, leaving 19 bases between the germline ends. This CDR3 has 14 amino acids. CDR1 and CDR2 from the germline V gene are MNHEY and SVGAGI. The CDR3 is CASRRRTAINIQYF. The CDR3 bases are TGTGCCAGTCGCCGAAGGACAGCTATTAACATTCAGTACTTC.

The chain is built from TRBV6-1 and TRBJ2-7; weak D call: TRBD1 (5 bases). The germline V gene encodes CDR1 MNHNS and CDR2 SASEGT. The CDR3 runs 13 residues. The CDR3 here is CASIHDSVYEQYF. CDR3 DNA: TGTGCTTCTATCCACGACAGCGTCTACGAGCAGTACTTC.

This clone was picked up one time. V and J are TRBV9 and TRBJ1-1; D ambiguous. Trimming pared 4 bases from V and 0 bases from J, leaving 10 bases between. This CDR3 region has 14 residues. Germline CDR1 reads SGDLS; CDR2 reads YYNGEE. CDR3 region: CASSPTRVNTEAFF. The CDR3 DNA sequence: TGTGCCAGCAGCCCCACTCGGGTGAACACTGAAGCTTTCTTT.

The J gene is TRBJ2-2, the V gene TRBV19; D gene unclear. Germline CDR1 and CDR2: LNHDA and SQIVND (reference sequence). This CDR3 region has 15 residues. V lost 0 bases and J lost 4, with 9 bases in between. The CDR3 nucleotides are TGTGCCAGTAGTATAGATCTTGCGGCCACCGGGGAGCTGTTTTTT. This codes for CASSIDLAATGELFF.

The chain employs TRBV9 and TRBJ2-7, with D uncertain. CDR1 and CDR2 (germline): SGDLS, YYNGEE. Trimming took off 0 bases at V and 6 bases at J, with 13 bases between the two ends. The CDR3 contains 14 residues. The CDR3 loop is CASSVDAAASEQYF. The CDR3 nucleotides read TGTGCCAGCAGCGTAGATGCGGCAGCCAGCGAGCAGTACTTC. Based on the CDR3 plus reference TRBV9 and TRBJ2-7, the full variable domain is DSGVTQTPKHLITATGQRVTLRCSPRSGDLSVYWYQQSLDQGLQFLIQYYNGEERAKGNILERFSAQQFPDLHSELNLSSLELGDSALYFCASSVDAAASEQYFGPGTRLTVT.

CDR3 amino acids: CASSLRAGGPLNEQFF. CDR3 DNA sequence: TGTGCCAGCAGTTTACGTGCGGGAGGGCCTCTAAATGAGCAGTTCTTC. V gene TRBV27 combines with J gene TRBJ2-1; 9 bases match TRBD2. The CDR3 is 16 residues long. CDR1 and CDR2 (germline): MNHEY, SMNVEV (reference sequence). V was clipped by 2 bases and J by 7 bases; unmatched bases: 9.

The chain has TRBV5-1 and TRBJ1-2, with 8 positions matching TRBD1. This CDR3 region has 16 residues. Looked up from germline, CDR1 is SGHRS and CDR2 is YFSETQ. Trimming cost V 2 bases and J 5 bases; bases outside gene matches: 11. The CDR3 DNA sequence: TGCGCCAGCAGCTTTTATGCAGGGGGCGACCGTTATGGCTACACCTTC. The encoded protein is CASSFYAGGDRYGYTF.

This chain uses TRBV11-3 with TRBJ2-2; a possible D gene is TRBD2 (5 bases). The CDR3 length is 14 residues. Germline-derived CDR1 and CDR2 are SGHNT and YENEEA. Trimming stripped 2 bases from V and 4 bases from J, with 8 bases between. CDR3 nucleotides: TGTGCCAGCAGCTTATTAACTAGCACCGGGGAGCTGTTTTTT. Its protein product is CASSLLTSTGELFF.

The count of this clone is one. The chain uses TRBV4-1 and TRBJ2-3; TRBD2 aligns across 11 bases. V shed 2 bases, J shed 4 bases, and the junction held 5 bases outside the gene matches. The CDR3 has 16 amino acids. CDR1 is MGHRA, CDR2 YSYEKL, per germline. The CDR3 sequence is CASSQSTSGRADTQYF. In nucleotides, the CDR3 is TGCGCCAGCAGCCAAAGTACTAGCGGGAGAGCAGATACGCAGTATTTT.